This is a list of T cell receptor beta chains from one sample in a study of blood T cells in healthy people across ages. TCRdb re-analysed the 5' RACE reads in MiXCR, keeping a single row per CDR3 protein. The profile shows over 450,000 distinct CDR3 sequences, 20% to 30% of them singletons. The data were also submitted as part of a second study, on T cells of mothers and their children.

Sequenced sample: blood. Receptors originate from a boy younger than 18 in good health. Each CDR3 is given with its conserved first and last residue. D genes are given only for firm matches. Only part of the rows carry a size: once, few, many, or a class if the clone is expanded.

j_call,clone_size,v_call,d_call,cdr3_nt,cdr3_aa
TRBJ1-1,NA,TRBV28,NA,TGTGCCAGCAGAGGACCCCTAAGGGACACTGAAGCTTTCTTT,CASRGPLRDTEAFF
TRBJ2-1,NA,TRBV28,NA,TGTGCCGGCAGTTTCCAGGGGAGGGATGAGCAGTTCTTC,CAGSFQGRDEQFF
TRBJ2-7,few,TRBV6-6,NA,TGTGCCACCCTCCCGTATATGGCAACCGAGCAGTACTTC,CATLPYMATEQYF
TRBJ2-7,NA,TRBV28,TRBD1,TGTGCCAGCAGCCGCGCGGGACAGGGTTACGAGCAGTACTTC,CASSRAGQGYEQYF
TRBJ2-3,NA,TRBV7-2,NA,TGTGTCAGCAGCGGTTCTTTGGATACGCAGTATTTT,CVSSGSLDTQYF
TRBJ2-7,few,TRBV7-2,NA,TGTGCCAGCAGCCCACAGGTCCTCCACGAGCAGTACTTC,CASSPQVLHEQYF
TRBJ2-7,many,TRBV5-1,TRBD2,TGTGCCAGCAGTCTTACTAGCGGTACCTACGAGCAGTACTTC,CASSLTSGTYEQYF
TRBJ1-1,few,TRBV4-3,NA,TGCGCCAGCAGCCAAGCCAGGAGGGGCACTGAAGCTTTCTTT,CASSQARRGTEAFF
TRBJ1-2,NA,TRBV7-9,NA,TGTGCCAGCAAGGACAGAAGTAACTATGGCTACACCTTC,CASKDRSNYGYTF
TRBJ2-3,NA,TRBV20-1,NA,TGCAGTGCTAGGAGGGTATTAGGAACAGATACGCAGTATTTT,CSARRVLGTDTQYF